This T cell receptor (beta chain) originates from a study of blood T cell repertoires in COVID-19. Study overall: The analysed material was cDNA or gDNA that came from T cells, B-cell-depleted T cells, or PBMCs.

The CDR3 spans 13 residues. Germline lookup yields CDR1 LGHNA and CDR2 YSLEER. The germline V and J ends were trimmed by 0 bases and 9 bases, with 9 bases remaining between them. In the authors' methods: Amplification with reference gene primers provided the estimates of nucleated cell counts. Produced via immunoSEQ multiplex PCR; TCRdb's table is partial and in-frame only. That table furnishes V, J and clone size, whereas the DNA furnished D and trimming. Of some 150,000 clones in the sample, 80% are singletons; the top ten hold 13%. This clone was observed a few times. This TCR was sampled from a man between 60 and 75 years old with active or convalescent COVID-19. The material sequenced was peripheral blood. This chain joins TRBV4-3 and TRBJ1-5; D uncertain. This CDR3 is CASSQDKSGPQHF. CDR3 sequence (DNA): TGCGCCAGCAGCCAAGATAAGTCCGGGCCCCAGCATTTT.